Each of the 21 T cell receptor beta chains below was sequenced from the same sample in a study of breast tumors, draining lymph nodes, adjacent tissues. TCRdb fed the multiplex PCR reads into MiXCR, producing one record per CDR3 protein. The table has about 180,000 distinct CDR3 sequences, around a third seen once; the top ten hold around 4.5%. Axillary draining lymph nodes of breast cancer patients supplied the node samples. The specimen was axillary lymph node tissue. The receptors here all came from a female donor with breast cancer. Some clones in this sample may be carry-over from other donors' samples.

This clonotype has a count of ten or more. V is TRBV7-8 and J is TRBJ1-4, with a possible D match to TRBD1 (5 bases). Germline V gives CDR1 SGHVS, CDR2 FQNEAQ. This CDR3 region has 15 residues. Between the trimmed V and J ends, which lost 5 bases and 3 bases, there was a span of 13 bases. CDR3 nucleotides: TGTGCCAGCAGCCCCTTGGGGGGACCTAATGAAAAACTGTTTTTT. It encodes CASSPLGGPNEKLFF.

The V call is TRBV10-3, the J call TRBJ1-4, with unresolved D. The CDR3 consists of 13 residues. From germline, CDR1 is ENHRY and CDR2 SYGVKD. V dropped 1 base and J dropped 11 bases, with 11 bases sitting between them. For the CDR3, the DNA is TGTGCCATCAGTGAGTGGTGGAGCGGGAAACTGTTTTTT. It translates to CAISEWWSGKLFF.

The chain couples TRBV24-1 to TRBJ2-1, with D perhaps TRBD1 or TRBD2 (5 bases each). The CDR3 spans 13 residues. In germline, CDR1 is KGHDR, CDR2 SFDVKD. The CDR3 sequence: CATPGRTNNEQFF. The CDR3 nucleotides are TGTGCTACCCCGGGACGGACAAACAATGAGCAGTTCTTC.

This clonotype was seen repeatedly, ten times or more. V gene TRBV19 combines with J gene TRBJ2-3, with TRBD1 matching over 7 bases. The V gene end was trimmed by 9 bases and the J gene end by 0 bases; junction bases not matched to a gene: 6. The CDR3 is made up of 14 amino acids. Germline CDR1 reads LNHDA; CDR2 reads SQIVND (reference sequence). DNA for the CDR3: TGTGCCAGCCTCACAGGGGCCAGCACAGATACGCAGTATTTT. Translated, it gives CASLTGASTDTQYF.

Written as DNA, the CDR3 is TGTGCCACCAGCAGAGAAATCCAGGGTGTTCAGCCCCAGCATTTT. It encodes CATSREIQGVQPQHF. This chain connects TRBV15 to TRBJ1-5; tentative D call: TRBD1 (5 bases). V shed 0 bases and J shed 6 bases, with 12 bases lying between them. Germline CDR1 is LNHNV and CDR2 is YYDKDF (reference sequence). The CDR3 is made up of 15 amino acids.

The sample holds many counts of this clonotype. The V and J genes are TRBV7-9 and TRBJ1-3; the D gene is possibly TRBD1 (5 bases). Germline V gene lookup returns CDR1 SEHNR and CDR2 FQNEAQ (reference sequence). V lost 10 bases and J 8 bases, leaving 15 bases between the germline ends. The CDR3 loop spans 12 amino acids. CDR3 nucleotide sequence: TGTGCCATCCCCGACCGGGGGGACACCATATATTTT. It yields the protein CAIPDRGDTIYF. Supplemented by reference TRBV7-9 and TRBJ1-3, the full variable domain reads DTGVSQNPRHKITKRGQNVTFRCDPISEHNRLYWYRQTLGQGPEFLTYFQNEAQLEKSRLLSDRFSAERPKGSFSTLEIQRTEQGDSAMYLCAIPDRGDTIYFGEGSWLTVV.

In this sample, this clonotype turned up many times. The rearrangement joins TRBV25-1 to TRBJ1-5; perhaps TRBD1 as D (6 bases). V was pared by 7 bases and J by 5 bases, with 21 bases between. The CDR3 sequence is 16 residues long. Germline CDR1 reads MGHDK; CDR2 reads SYGVNS. This chain's CDR3 is CASIQLTGGGYQPQHF. CDR3 DNA: TGTGCCAGCATCCAACTGACAGGTGGGGGTTATCAGCCCCAGCATTTT.

This clonotype was counted many times. The rearrangement uses TRBV4-1 and TRBJ2-2, with 12 bases aligning to TRBD2. Germline V gene sequence: CDR1 MGHRA, CDR2 YSYEKL. The CDR3 extends over 16 amino acids. Trimming removed 4 bases from V and 5 bases from J; junction bases left unmatched: 5. For the CDR3, the DNA is TGCGCCAGCAGCCGGGGACTAGCGGGTCTGACCGGGGAGCTGTTTTTT. Translated: CASSRGLAGLTGELFF.

A remark on this clonotype: Being one base from a much bigger clone, this may be a read error. The chain employs TRBV20-1 and TRBJ2-7; 8 positions match TRBD1. Germline trimming cut 3 bases from V and 6 bases from J; bases unmatched to any gene: 10. The germline V gene has CDR1 DFQATT and CDR2 SNEGSKA (reference sequence). The CDR3 runs 14 residues. The CDR3 coding sequence is TGCAGTGCTAGGGTCACAGGGGGAACCTCCGAGCAGTACTTC. This translates into CSARVTGGTSEQYF.

Of note for this clonotype: A much larger clone differs by one base, so this may be a read error. The rearrangement joins TRBV6-5 to TRBJ2-2; 9 bases align to TRBD1. The CDR3 sequence is 15 residues long. Germline CDR1 reads MNHEY; CDR2 reads SVGAGI. The CDR3 loop is CASSHSGTGTGELFF. CDR3 DNA: TGTGCCAGCAGTCACTCTGGGACAGGGACCGGGGAGCTGTTTTTT.

This clonotype was observed a few times. This may be a read error, as it is one base from a much larger clone. V and J are TRBV19 and TRBJ2-1; D may correspond to TRBD1 or TRBD2 (5 bases each). This CDR3 is built from 14 residues. Per the germline V gene, CDR1 is LNHDA and CDR2 is SQIVND (reference sequence). CDR3 loop: CASSTERGVNEQLF. In nucleotides, the CDR3 is TGTGCCAGTAGTACGGAGAGAGGGGTGAATGAGCAGCTCTTC.

To note about this clonotype: This may come from a read error, since a much larger clone is one base off. Since no conserved phenylalanine or tryptophan closes the CDR3, a read error is the likely cause. J is TRBJ1-2 and V is TRBV11-2, with D hard to call. The ends were cut back, 2 bases at V and 0 bases at J, with 10 bases in the middle. Germline V gene data show CDR1 as SGHAT and CDR2 as FQNNGV. The CDR3 is made up of 15 amino acids. The CDR3 sequence is CASSLSQGSNYGYTL. CDR3 nucleotide sequence: TGTGCCAGCAGCTTATCCCAAGGGTCTAACTATGGCTACACCCTC.

This clonotype has a count of ten or more. The genes are TRBV9 and TRBJ2-5, with TRBD2 identical over 12 bases. CDR3 size: 18 residues. V shed 3 bases, J shed 4 bases, and the junction held 13 bases outside the gene matches. The germline CDR1 and CDR2 sequences are SGDLS and YYNGEE. Written as DNA, the CDR3 is TGTGCCAGCAGCGCTGGGGGGCTAGCGGGAGGGCCCGGAGAGACCCAGTACTTC. The encoded protein is CASSAGGLAGGPGETQYF.

This clonotype showed up just a few times. This likely comes from a read error, as the CDR3 has no conserved phenylalanine or tryptophan at its end. The rearrangement joins TRBV5-1 to TRBJ2-7, with D perhaps matching TRBD1 or TRBD2 (5 bases each). V lost 0 bases, J lost 9 bases, and 13 bases lay in between. Germline values: CDR1 SGHRS, CDR2 YFSETQ. This CDR3 has 13 amino acids. This CDR3 reads CASSLGQGEGQYL. CDR3 in DNA: TGCGCCAGCAGCTTGGGCCAGGGTGAGGGGCAGTACCTC.

The sample holds one count of this clonotype. J is TRBJ1-2 and V is TRBV6-6; D unresolved. The germline V and J ends were trimmed by 6 bases and 12 bases, with 17 bases remaining between them. This CDR3 comprises 12 residues. Per the germline V gene, CDR1 is MNHNY and CDR2 is SVGAGI (reference sequence). CDR3 residues: CASSSVSGRNTF. DNA for the CDR3: TGTGCCAGCAGCTCCGTTAGCGGGAGGAACACCTTC.

There are many counts of this clonotype. This sequence joins TRBV20-1 and TRBJ2-3; the D is unclear. CDR1 and CDR2 (germline): DFQATT, SNEGSKA (reference sequence). V was cut by 1 base and J by 0 bases, with 8 bases left in between. The CDR3 is 14 amino acids. The CDR3 DNA reads as TGCAGTGCTAGAGCCCCGACTAGCACAGATACGCAGTATTTT. Its translation is CSARAPTSTDTQYF.

In this sample, this clonotype turned up many times. V and J are TRBV7-2 and TRBJ1-3; no clear D. The CDR3 contains 13 residues. V was trimmed by 5 bases and J by 1 base, leaving 6 bases between them. Per germline, CDR1 SGHTA and CDR2 FQGNSA. CDR3 region: CASSRDSGNTIYF. The CDR3 DNA reads as TGTGCCAGCAGCAGGGATTCTGGAAACACCATATATTTT.

This clonotype was counted ten times or more. This chain uses TRBV5-1 with TRBJ2-5, with D unclear. The V end lost 5 bases, the J end lost 4 bases, and 12 bases lay between the germline ends. The CDR3 consists of 13 residues. Germline CDR1 SGHRS, CDR2 YFSETQ. CDR3 region: CASSSDIRETQYF. As DNA, the CDR3 is TGCGCCAGCAGTTCCGACATTCGAGAGACCCAGTACTTC.

This rearrangement joins TRBV5-6 to TRBJ2-5; 11 nucleotides agree with TRBD2. This CDR3 region has 15 residues. The J segment lost 13 bases and the V segment lost 4 bases, leaving 15 bases of the junction unmatched. The germline V gene encodes CDR1 SGHDT and CDR2 YYEEEE. CDR3 DNA sequence: TGTGCCAGCAGCGCGGGACTAGCGGTAGTGCAGAAACGGTACTTC. As protein: CASSAGLAVVQKRYF.

This clonotype was seen more than once but under ten times. The chain couples TRBV18 to TRBJ2-3; D is undetermined. Germline V gene sequence: CDR1 KGHSH, CDR2 LQKENI. This CDR3 contains 14 residues. Trimming cost V 3 bases and J 6 bases, with 13 bases left between them. For the CDR3, the DNA is TGTGCCAGCTCACCGGGCGGAGCCCCGGATACGCAGTATTTT. This translates into CASSPGGAPDTQYF.

The CDR3 protein is CSARDIWGPSETQYF. The CDR3 DNA follows: TGCAGTGCTAGAGATATTTGGGGGCCTTCGGAGACCCAGTACTTC. The chain combines TRBV20-1 with TRBJ2-5; perhaps TRBD1 as D (6 bases). Germline V lookup: CDR1 DFQATT, CDR2 SNEGSKA (reference sequence). V dropped 0 bases and J dropped 5 bases, with 16 bases sitting between them. The CDR3 covers 15 residues.